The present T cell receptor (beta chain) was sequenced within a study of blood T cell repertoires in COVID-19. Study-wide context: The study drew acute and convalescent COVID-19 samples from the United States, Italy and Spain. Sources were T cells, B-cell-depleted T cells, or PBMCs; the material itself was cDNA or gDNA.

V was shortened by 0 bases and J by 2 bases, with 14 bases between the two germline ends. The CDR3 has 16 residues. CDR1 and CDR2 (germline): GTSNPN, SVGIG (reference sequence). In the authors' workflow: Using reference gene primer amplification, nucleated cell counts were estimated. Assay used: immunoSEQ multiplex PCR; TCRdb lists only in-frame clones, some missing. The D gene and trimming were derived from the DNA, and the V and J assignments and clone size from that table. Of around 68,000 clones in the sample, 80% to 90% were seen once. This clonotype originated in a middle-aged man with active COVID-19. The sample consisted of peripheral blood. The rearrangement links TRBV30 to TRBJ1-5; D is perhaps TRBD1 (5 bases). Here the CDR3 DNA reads TGTGCCTGGAGTGTACGTCAGGGAGGGGGCAATCAGCCCCAGCATTTT. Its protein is CAWSVRQGGGNQPQHF.